This passage covers 4 T cell receptor beta chains from one sample sequenced in a study of identical twins. TCRdb reprocessed the 5' RACE reads with MiXCR, giving one entry per CDR3 protein. Among 700,000 or so distinct CDR3 sequences, 8.6% were seen once, and the ten largest hold 0.98%. This sample was also put to use in a study of yellow fever vaccine responses in identical twins.

Sample: PBMCs. Receptors originate from a woman under 30 in good health.

This clonotype was seen repeatedly, ten times or more. The chain combines TRBV3-1 with TRBJ2-7; 11 bases map to TRBD1. The ends lost 4 bases at V and 3 bases at J; junction bases unmatched: 8. Germline V gives CDR1 LGHDT, CDR2 YNNKEL (reference sequence). This CDR3 region has 16 residues. The CDR3 region is CASSLGLGTGGYEQYF. The CDR3, as DNA: TGTGCCAGCAGCCTCGGGCTCGGGACAGGGGGCTACGAGCAGTACTTC.

This clonotype was seen a few times. The V call is TRBV7-9, the J call TRBJ2-1; 7 nucleotides align to TRBD1. V shed 7 bases, J shed 8 bases, and the junction held 5 bases outside the gene matches. CDR1 SEHNR and CDR2 FQNEAQ come from the germline V gene (reference sequence). This CDR3 contains 12 residues. The DNA for the CDR3 is TGTGCCAGCACCACAGGGGCCCATGAGCAGTTCTTC. This translates into CASTTGAHEQFF.

This clonotype was observed a few times. The V gene is TRBV2, the J gene TRBJ2-3; 9 bases align to TRBD2. The CDR3 contains 18 residues. V trimming: 5 bases; J trimming: 2 bases; junction bases outside the gene matches: 14. From germline, CDR1 is SNHLY and CDR2 FYNNEI. The CDR3, as DNA: TGTGCCAGCAGTTTTCACCGGAAGACTAGCGGAGACACAGATACGCAGTATTTT. Protein sequence: CASSFHRKTSGDTDTQYF.

This clonotype was counted many times. The chain uses TRBV14 and TRBJ2-3, with D perhaps TRBD1 (6 bases). The CDR3 runs 14 residues. Germline loops: CDR1 SGHDN, CDR2 FVKESK. Trimming took off 1 base at V and 5 bases at J, with 10 bases between the two ends. CDR3 sequence (DNA): TGTGCCAGCAGCCAAGTAGGGGGAAGAGATACGCAGTATTTT. This codes for CASSQVGGRDTQYF.